This entry features one TCR beta chain sequence. Its recognized antigen is unknown. Base qualities are not at hand, and no much larger clone is one base apart. In Seattle, one collaborating source enrolled patients while the infection was active and tracked those patients longitudinally over the course of disease. Whole blood was collected in K2EDTA tubes by collaborating institutions according to the institutions' own protocols. Collaborator samples were shipped for TCRbeta analysis as frozen whole blood, isolated PBMCs, or DNA extracted from either sample type. The immunoSEQ Assay, a bias-controlled multiplex PCR, was used to amplify TCRbeta CDR3 regions from genomic DNA. Processing in the source paper ran as follows. The number of nucleated cells in each sample was estimated by amplification of reference gene primers within the assay. Sequence reads were collapsed and filtered to measure the absolute abundance of every unique TCRbeta CDR3 rearrangement. Productive Simpson clonality was computed per sample as the square root of Simpson's diversity index over productive rearrangements. Here the immuneACCESS table is served through TCRdb, limited to in-frame sequences with V and J called. Missing clones are a known gap in these copies; in checked studies unresolved V genes cover under half, and the rest lacks a known reason. That table gives V, J and clone size, and the DNA gave D and trimming. Counted in this sample were some 450,000 clones; approximately 88% of them appeared once. The top ten clonotypes cover about 12% of the sample.

The data originate from a study of blood T cell repertoires in COVID-19 (dated by TCRdb to the early 2020s). Context from the whole study: Samples from collaborators originated in the United States, Italy and Spain and spanned both the acute and convalescent phases of COVID-19. The material from the prospective study consisted of cDNA or gDNA derived from T cells, B-cell-depleted T cells, or PBMCs. Deeply sampled blood TCRbeta repertoires from subjects exposed to, actively infected with, or recovered from COVID-19 were included in the dataset. The repertoires were released in a freely available public database meant as a resource for research on the immune response to SARS-CoV-2. Samples came from the ongoing ImmuneRACE study (first 160 participants) plus 1,254 subjects from 6 global collaborators. Sample metadata almost always included a de-identified subject ID, COVID-19 status, age in years and sex. Where available, HLA class I and class II types were taken from metadata supplied by the sample provider and were not determined by assay-based typing.

Summary of the overall study and its limitations: The quantity of clinical and demographic metadata differed by source and by participant and was supplied without curation.

The CDR3 goes from the cysteine to the phenylalanine over 14 residues. Only the CDR3 DNA stays, 42 bases, in frame from base 1. Based on the germline V gene, the CDR1 and CDR2 sequences are SNHLY and FYNNEI. Unmatched junction bases come to 2, with V trimmed by 4 bases and J by 6 bases. In this chain, TRBV2 is recombined with TRBJ2-1; 11 of the junction bases match TRBD2. The sequence came from a woman aged 45-65 years with COVID-19, enrolled during active disease. Material for sequencing was peripheral blood. The CDR3: CASSASGGRNEQFF. The bases are TGTGCCAGCAGTGCTAGCGGGGGGCGCAATGAGCAGTTCTTC.